This entry features one T cell receptor (beta chain) sequence. The antigen it binds to is not known. Qualities for individual bases were not recorded, and no much larger clone is one base off. This specimen belongs to a study of shared clonotypes between healthy human individuals (dated by TCRdb to 2018 to 2020). Background for the entire study: Two women and three men aged 18 to 49 years were included in the cohort. For each donor, CD4 naive and CD4 memory were each run on three plates, CD8 naive on two plates, and CD8 memory on one plate. To increase sequencing depth and limit assay-specific biases, different laboratories used diverse techniques to prepare libraries and sequence TCR repertoires. To estimate repertoire size and how much clonotypes are shared between individuals, the study performed deep sequencing of blood TCR repertoires from roughly five healthy adults. Leukapheresis yielded between about 0.94 and 10 billion PBMCs per donor.

Study-wide conclusions, independent of this receptor: The small number of donors limited the genetic and exposure-history diversity represented. Naive subsets generally had larger estimated clonotype richness than memory subsets did. Only blood was sampled, and tissue TCR repertoires likely differ from those in blood. Incomplete sequencing was indicated by rarefaction of sorted-subset datasets, despite the large sequencing depth. Pairwise subsampling indicated that sequencing depth was expected to affect the degree of clonotype sharing among donors. Compared with non-shared clonotypes, clonotypes shared by all four sorted-subset donors had higher generation probabilities. Sharing across four donors was observed for around 5% of naive CD4, 3% to 3.5% of naive CD8, about 2.3% of memory CD4, and about 0.4% of memory CD8 clonotypes.

Using the deep immunoSEQ assay, TCR CDR3 regions were amplified from genomic DNA by multiplex PCR. Genomic DNA extracted from each cell subset was distributed evenly over all wells of several immunoSEQ 96-well plates, and each plate served as one replicate. For sorted subsets, approximately 200 ng of genomic DNA, equivalent to 25,000 to 35,000 T cell genomes, went into each replicate PCR. Purified libraries were measured with a Qubit 3.0 fluorometer, size-checked on a Bioanalyzer 2100, and measured again with the KAPA Library Quantification kit. Each immunoSEQ 96-well plate was sequenced on its own single-read 150-cycle Illumina NextSeq 550 flow cell. Turning to the authors' computational methods: Because the immunoSEQ output included only junctional sequences and no quality scores, the filtering could not be the same as the filtering used for full-length reads. Sequences were annotated with PyIR, a Python wrapper for IgBLAST v1.9, and V/J genes and CDR3 were assigned using IMGT germline references. Reads with weak V/J assignments (E-value above 1e-6), missing CDR3, stop codons, out-of-frame junctions, or ambiguous translated residues were removed. V3J clonotypes were defined as sequences sharing the same inferred V gene, J gene, and CDR3 amino acid sequence. The percentage overlap between two repertoires was calculated by dividing the number of shared unique clonotypes by the size of the smaller repertoire. Repertoire richness was assessed with RTK rarefaction, the Chao1 estimator, and Recon v2.1 estimates of unobserved clonotypes. Generation probabilities for all TCRbeta clonotypes obtained by the gDNA method from a few donors were computed using OLGA. Drawn from immuneACCESS, this table holds only the in-frame rearrangements with V and J called that TCRdb kept. Clones are partly lost; checked studies trace under half to an unresolved V gene and leave the rest unexplained. The DNA was the basis for D and trimming; V, J and clone size are from that table. The sample table shows 850,000 to 1,200,000 clones, and approximately 70% are seen once. The ten largest make up around 1.4% of the sample.

The donors were healthy, HIV-negative adults who had no recently reported acute infections or vaccinations. Only Caucasian adults living in Nashville, Tennessee, USA were represented among the donors. Magnetic negative selection was used to enrich CD4+ T cells, after which naive cells were positively selected on CD45RA and the negative fraction became the memory subset. Blood was obtained by leukapheresis, after which PBMCs were separated by Ficoll-Histopaque density gradient centrifugation and cryopreserved in liquid nitrogen vapor phase. Purity and quantity of every magnetically sorted T cell population were checked by analytical flow cytometry. Genomic DNA was isolated from each sorted fraction and quantified by UV absorbance on a Nanodrop 2000c. The sequence was obtained from a man aged 18-30 years in good health. The sample comprised memory CD4+ T cells sorted from blood. According to the study, the label for this sample's cell subset or site signals: CD45RA-negative fraction.

CDR3 protein: CASSLDRVGTQYF. The sequence in DNA is TGTGCCAGCAGCTTAGACAGGGTAGGGACCCAGTACTTC. The V and J genes are TRBV5-6 and TRBJ2-5, with TRBD1 matching 7 junction bases. CDR1 and CDR2 are read off the germline V gene as SGHDT and YYEEEE. The germline V end is reduced by 2 bases and the J end by 7 bases; junction bases left unmatched: 5. The CDR3, cysteine through phenylalanine, is 13 amino acids long. Only the CDR3 part of the read is kept: 39 bases, read in frame from the first base.